The clone carrying this T cell receptor (beta chain) was counted ten times or more. What it binds is not known. This CDR3 spans 15 amino acids. V was cut by 0 bases and J by 4 bases, with 10 bases left in between. From germline, CDR1 is MGHRA and CDR2 YSYEKL. This entry belongs to a study of tumor and adjacent non-tumor tissue in lung cancer. Turning to the study itself: Patients comprised 12 adenocarcinoma, a couple of squamous cell carcinoma and 1 small cell lung cancer.

RNA was extracted from bulk tissue without any cell sorting. Newly diagnosed lung cancer patients had thoracic surgery in China, August–November 2014, without prior chemotherapy. A modified ARM-PCR protocol with three rounds of nested PCR amplified TCRbeta. TCRdb analysed the multiplex PCR reads with MiXCR anew, one entry per CDR3 protein. The table has approximately 130,000 distinct CDR3 sequences, 66% seen once; the top ten hold roughly 13%. The study, taken as a whole, reports: Tumor tissue had significantly higher TCR diversity than normal lung.

The TCR originated in a man younger than 45 with non-small cell lung cancer. Sequencing was performed on lung tumor tissue. The V gene is TRBV4-1, the J gene TRBJ1-5; D call uncertain. The CDR3 sequence: CASSQEARQNQPQHF. In DNA, the CDR3 is TGCGCCAGCAGCCAAGAAGCCAGGCAAAATCAGCCCCAGCATTTT.